The T cell receptor (beta chain) under discussion was sequenced for a study of identical twins. Regarding the study as a whole: Analyses of zero insertions could be partly confounded by invariant MAIT and iNKT cells. Cord blood beta clonotypes present at high abundance carried fewer insertions; no such pattern appeared in memory repertoires.

With regard to this clonotype: Its antigen is still unknown.

One entry per CDR3 protein, called by TCRdb with MiXCR from the 5' RACE reads. The sample carries nearly 900,000 distinct CDR3 sequences, 12% recorded once. This same sample was also part of a study on yellow fever vaccine responses in identical twins.

The specimen was PBMCs. This receptor was taken from a woman aged 18-29 years in good health.

CDR3 sequence (DNA): TGTGCCAGCAGTTTAGGGGCTGGGACAGGGGGCCACCCTGGGGCCAACGTCCTGACTTTC. Protein: CASSLGAGTGGHPGANVLTF. The rearrangement uses TRBV12-3 or TRBV12-4 and TRBJ2-6; the match to TRBD1 covers 12 bases. The CDR3 is 20 amino acids. Trimming cost V 1 base and J 2 bases; bases outside gene matches: 9.